Shown below are 20 T cell receptor beta chains from a single sample sequenced in a study of tissue T cells after allogeneic stem cell transplantation. Generated by immunoSEQ multiplex PCR, the TCRdb table keeps only in-frame clones and is missing some. The sample yields 3,500 to 4,500 clones, about 74% seen once. The source was left colon tissue, collected at autopsy. All receptors come from a woman aged 18 to 55 with breast cancer.

The chain has TRBV10-3 and TRBJ1-1; possible D gene TRBD1, 5 bases. Between the trimmed V and J ends, which lost 2 bases and 1 base, there was a span of 5 bases. Germline values: CDR1 ENHRY, CDR2 SYGVKD. The CDR3 loop spans 13 amino acids. The CDR3 region is CAISEDRNTEAFF. The CDR3 DNA is TGTGCCATCAGTGAGGACAGGAACACTGAAGCTTTCTTT.

This clone showed up just once. This chain connects TRBV12-3 or TRBV12-4 to TRBJ1-1; the D is unclear. CDR3 size: 11 residues. V shed 2 bases and J shed 4 bases, with 2 bases lying between them. CDR3 in amino acids: CASSLSTEAFF. CDR3 bases: TGTGCCAGCAGTTTATCCACTGAAGCTTTCTTT.

The genes are TRBV3-1 (or the pseudogene TRBV3-2) and TRBJ2-5; 12 bases fit TRBD2. Per germline, CDR1 LGHDT and CDR2 YNNKEL (reference sequence). V gave up 4 bases and J gave up 3 bases; unmatched junction bases: 3. The length of the CDR3 is 15 residues. The CDR3 region is CASSPSGRAEETQYF. The CDR3 nucleotides read TGTGCCAGCAGCCCTAGCGGGAGGGCCGAAGAGACCCAGTACTTC.

As for this clone: One junction end disagrees with the germline gene, perhaps due to a read error. The chain has TRBV7-7 and TRBJ2-3, with D unclear. The CDR3 totals 13 residues. Germline CDR1 is SSHAT and CDR2 is FNYEAQ (reference sequence). CDR3 residues: CASSLTPWDTQYF. CDR3 DNA sequence: TGTGCTAGCAGCCTTACTCCCTGGGATACGCAGTATTTT.

V gene TRBV9 combines with J gene TRBJ2-3; TRBD2 matches 8 bases. With 6 bases clipped from V and 2 bases from J, the junction kept 8 bases outside the gene matches. The CDR3 runs 15 residues. The germline gives CDR1 SGDLS, CDR2 YYNGEE. CDR3 in DNA: TGTGCCAGCACCATAAGCGGGGGCATCACAGATACGCAGTATTTT. Translated, it gives CASTISGGITDTQYF.

The chain is built from TRBV28 and TRBJ1-2; 8 bases fit TRBD1. The germline CDR1 and CDR2 sequences are MDHEN and SYDVKM. The trim removed 5 bases at V and 8 bases at J, leaving 16 bases unmatched. The CDR3 is 16 amino acids. The CDR3 reads CASSRTGQDYGSGYTF. The DNA of the CDR3 is TGTGCCAGCAGTCGGACAGGGCAAGATTACGGATCGGGCTACACCTTC.

The chain recombines TRBV10-3 with TRBJ1-2, with a weak D call TRBD1 (5 bases). The V gene lost 10 bases and the J gene lost 2 bases, with 17 bases spanning the gap. The CDR3 is 14 amino acids. From germline, CDR1 is ENHRY and CDR2 SYGVKD. The chain's CDR3 is CATIPGTQNYGYTF. CDR3 sequence (DNA): TGTGCCACCATTCCCGGGACGCAGAACTATGGCTACACCTTC.

This clone was found a few times. The chain combines TRBV11-3 with TRBJ2-5; possibly TRBD2 for D (5 bases). The V gene's germline CDR1 is SGHNT and CDR2 YENEEA. The CDR3 contains 13 residues. The V end lost 4 bases, the J end lost 5 bases, and 11 bases lay between the germline ends. This CDR3 is CASSWGRDETQYF. CDR3 coding DNA: TGTGCCAGCAGCTGGGGTCGGGATGAGACCCAGTACTTC.

V usage is TRBV14 and J usage is TRBJ2-5; D call uncertain. This CDR3 spans 15 amino acids. V lost 0 bases, J lost 4 bases, and 12 bases lay in between. From germline, CDR1 is SGHDN and CDR2 FVKESK. The chain's CDR3 is CASSQDRQTPETQYF. Written as DNA, the CDR3 is TGTGCCAGCAGCCAAGATCGCCAGACCCCAGAGACCCAGTACTTC.

This clone was observed a handful of times. This sequence joins TRBV28 and TRBJ1-5; possibly TRBD1 for D (5 bases). Germline V lookup: CDR1 MDHEN, CDR2 SYDVKM. V was trimmed by 2 bases and J by 2 bases, leaving 10 bases between them. This CDR3 spans 15 amino acids. CDR3 coding DNA: TGTGCCAGCAGTTTACCCGGGGCAGGCAATCAGCCCCAGCATTTT. This sequence encodes CASSLPGAGNQPQHF.

The gene calls are TRBV19 and TRBJ2-1; D might be TRBD1 (5 bases). Germline V gene data show CDR1 as LNHDA and CDR2 as SQIVND (reference sequence). The CDR3 contains 19 residues. The V and J ends lost 6 bases and 0 bases respectively, with 24 bases between them. The CDR3 DNA follows: TGTGCCAGTAGCCAGGAAGTGGGCAGGGCCGAATTCTCCTACAATGAGCAGTTCTTC. Amino acid sequence: CASSQEVGRAEFSYNEQFF.

J is TRBJ2-1 and V is TRBV3-1 (or the pseudogene TRBV3-2); 11 bases match TRBD1. Germline CDR1 and CDR2: LGHDT and YNNKEL (reference sequence). CDR3 size: 16 residues. The V segment lost 4 bases and the J segment 2 bases; nucleotides outside the gene matches: 4. CDR3 in amino acids: CASSPGTGGPYNEQFF. DNA for the CDR3: TGTGCCAGCAGCCCGGGGACAGGGGGTCCCTACAATGAGCAGTTCTTC.

The rearrangement links TRBV7-9 to TRBJ2-3; the D gene could be TRBD1 or TRBD2 (7 bases each). This CDR3 region has 16 residues. V was trimmed by 6 bases and J by 3 bases, leaving 19 bases between them. Germline V gives CDR1 SEHNR, CDR2 FQNEAQ (reference sequence). The CDR3 sequence is CASRRPSQGGTDTQYF. The CDR3 DNA is TGTGCCAGCAGAAGACCGTCCCAGGGGGGGACAGATACGCAGTATTTT.

This clone appeared a single time. The chain joins TRBV5-1 to TRBJ2-7; TRBD2 matches at 9 bases. CDR3 length equals 13 residues. The ends lost 5 bases at V and 7 bases at J; junction bases unmatched: 7. CDR1 is SGHRS, CDR2 YFSETQ, per germline. The CDR3: CASRRTSVAEQYF. The CDR3 DNA reads as TGCGCCAGCAGGAGGACTAGCGTAGCGGAGCAGTACTTC.

V usage is TRBV30 and J usage is TRBJ2-7; D tentatively reads TRBD1 or TRBD2 (5 bases each). Deletions cut 4 bases from V and 6 bases from J, with 16 bases between. In germline, CDR1 is GTSNPN, CDR2 SVGIG (reference sequence). The CDR3 is 13 amino acids. The CDR3, as DNA: TGTGCCTGGATCGCCGGGGCTATGGGCGAGCAGTACTTC. Protein sequence: CAWIAGAMGEQYF.

This chain links TRBV5-4 with TRBJ2-1; tentatively, D is TRBD1 (6 bases). The CDR3 has 16 residues. The germline V gene encodes CDR1 SGHNT and CDR2 YYREEE (reference sequence). V was shortened by 6 bases and J by 4 bases, with 20 bases between the two germline ends. The CDR3 DNA sequence: TGTGCCAGCACCCCGGGCGGTGGACAGCCTTACAATGAGCAGTTCTTC. As protein: CASTPGGGQPYNEQFF.

The V gene is TRBV11-2, the J gene TRBJ1-1, with D uncertain. Per germline, CDR1 SGHAT and CDR2 FQNNGV. Trimming took off 9 bases at V and 7 bases at J, with 24 bases between the two ends. This CDR3 spans 15 amino acids. CDR3 sequence reads: CARERACVAEVEAFF. CDR3 in DNA: TGTGCCAGGGAGAGGGCTTGTGTGGCCGAAGTTGAAGCTTTCTTT. Full variable domain (rest looked up from reference TRBV11-2 and TRBJ1-1): EAGVAQSPRYKIIEKRQSVAFWCNPISGHATLYWYQQILGQGPKLLIQFQNNGVVDDSQLPKDRFSAERLKGVDSTLKIQPAKLEDSAVYLCARERACVAEVEAFFGQGTRLTVV.

This chain uses TRBV12-5 with TRBJ2-5; D gene unclear. The V gene's germline CDR1 is LGHNT and CDR2 FRNRAP. V lost 4 bases and J lost 1, with 7 bases in between. The CDR3 is 13 residues long. This chain's CDR3 is CASGSSGQETQYF. The CDR3 DNA sequence: TGTGCTAGTGGTTCGTCAGGCCAAGAGACCCAGTACTTC.

This clone came up a few times. This chain joins TRBV3-1 (or the pseudogene TRBV3-2) and TRBJ2-2, with 12 bases aligning to TRBD2. The CDR3 sequence is 14 residues long. Germline trimming cut 7 bases from V and 6 bases from J; bases unmatched to any gene: 3. Germline lookup yields CDR1 LGHDT and CDR2 YNNKEL (reference sequence). The chain's CDR3 is CASTLAGGPGELFF. Written as DNA, the CDR3 is TGTGCCAGCACCCTAGCGGGAGGGCCCGGGGAGCTGTTTTTT.

This clone appeared a few times. The V and J genes are TRBV5-1 and TRBJ2-7, with D unclear. The CDR3 runs 13 residues. Trimming left V 0 bases short and J 5 bases short, with 9 bases between. Germline values: CDR1 SGHRS, CDR2 YFSETQ. The CDR3 loop reads CASSLEADNEQYF. CDR3 sequence (DNA): TGCGCCAGCAGCTTGGAGGCCGACAACGAGCAGTACTTC. Full variable domain (rest looked up from reference TRBV5-1 and TRBJ2-7): KAGVTQTPRYLIKTRGQQVTLSCSPISGHRSVSWYQQTPGQGLQFLFEYFSETQRNKGNFPGRFSGRQFSNSRSEMNVSTLELGDSALYLCASSLEADNEQYFGPGTRLTVT.